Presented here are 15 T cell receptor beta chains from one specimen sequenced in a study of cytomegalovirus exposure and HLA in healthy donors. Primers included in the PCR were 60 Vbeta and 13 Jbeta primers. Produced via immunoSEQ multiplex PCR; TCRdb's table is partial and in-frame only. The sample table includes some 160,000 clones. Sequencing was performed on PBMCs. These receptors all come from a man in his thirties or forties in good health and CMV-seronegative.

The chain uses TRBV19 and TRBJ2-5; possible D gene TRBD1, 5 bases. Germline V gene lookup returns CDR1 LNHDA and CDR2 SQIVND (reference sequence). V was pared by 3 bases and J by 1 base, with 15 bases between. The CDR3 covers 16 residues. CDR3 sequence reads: CASSITGIQSQETQYF. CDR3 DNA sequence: TGTGCCAGTAGTATCACAGGAATACAGAGCCAAGAGACCCAGTACTTC.

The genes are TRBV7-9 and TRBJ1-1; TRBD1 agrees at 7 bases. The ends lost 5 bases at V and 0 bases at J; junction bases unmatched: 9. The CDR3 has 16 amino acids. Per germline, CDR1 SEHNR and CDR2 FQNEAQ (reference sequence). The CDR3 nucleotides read TGTGCCAGCAGCGTAGTAGGGGGCGCGGTGAACACTGAAGCTTTCTTT. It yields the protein CASSVVGGAVNTEAFF.

The chain's CDR3 is CASSNDSMGYGYTF. CDR3 sequence (DNA): TGTGCCAGCAGCAATGACAGTATGGGATATGGCTACACCTTC. The rearrangement uses TRBV7-2 and TRBJ1-2; D perhaps matches TRBD1 (5 bases). Germline CDR1 is SGHTA and CDR2 is FQGNSA. With 5 bases removed from V and 5 bases from J, the gap between germline ends came to 15 bases. The CDR3 totals 14 residues.

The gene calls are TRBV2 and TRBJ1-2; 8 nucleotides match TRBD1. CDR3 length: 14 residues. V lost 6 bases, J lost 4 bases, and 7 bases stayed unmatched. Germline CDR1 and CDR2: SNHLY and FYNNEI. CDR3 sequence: CASRKTGVGYGYTF. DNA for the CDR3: TGTGCCAGCAGAAAGACAGGGGTCGGCTATGGCTACACCTTC.

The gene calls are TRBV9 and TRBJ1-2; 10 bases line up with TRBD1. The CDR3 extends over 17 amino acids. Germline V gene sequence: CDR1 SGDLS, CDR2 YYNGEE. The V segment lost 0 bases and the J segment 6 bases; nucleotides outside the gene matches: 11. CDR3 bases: TGTGCCAGCAGCGTAGGGGCATTGGGGACAGGGGCTAATGGCTACACCTTC. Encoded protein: CASSVGALGTGANGYTF. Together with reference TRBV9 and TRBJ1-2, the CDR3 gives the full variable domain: DSGVTQTPKHLITATGQRVTLRCSPRSGDLSVYWYQQSLDQGLQFLIQYYNGEERAKGNILERFSAQQFPDLHSELNLSSLELGDSALYFCASSVGALGTGANGYTFGSGTRLTVV.

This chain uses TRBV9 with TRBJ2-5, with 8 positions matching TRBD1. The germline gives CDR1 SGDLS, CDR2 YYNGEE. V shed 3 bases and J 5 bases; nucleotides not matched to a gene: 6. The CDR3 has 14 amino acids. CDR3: CASSARQGFETQYF. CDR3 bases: TGTGCCAGCAGCGCCCGACAGGGGTTCGAGACCCAGTACTTC.

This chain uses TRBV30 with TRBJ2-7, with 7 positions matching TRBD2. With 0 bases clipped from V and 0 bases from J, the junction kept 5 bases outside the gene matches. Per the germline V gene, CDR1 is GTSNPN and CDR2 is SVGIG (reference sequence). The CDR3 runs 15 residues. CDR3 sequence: CAWSVTGGYSYEQYF. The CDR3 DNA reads TGTGCCTGGAGTGTAACGGGGGGTTACTCCTACGAGCAGTACTTC.

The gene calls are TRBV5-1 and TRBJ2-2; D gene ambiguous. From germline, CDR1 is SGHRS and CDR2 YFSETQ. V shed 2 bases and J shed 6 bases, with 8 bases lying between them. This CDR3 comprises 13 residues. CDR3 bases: TGCGCCAGCAGCTTTACTCCGGCCGGGGAGCTGTTTTTT. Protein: CASSFTPAGELFF.

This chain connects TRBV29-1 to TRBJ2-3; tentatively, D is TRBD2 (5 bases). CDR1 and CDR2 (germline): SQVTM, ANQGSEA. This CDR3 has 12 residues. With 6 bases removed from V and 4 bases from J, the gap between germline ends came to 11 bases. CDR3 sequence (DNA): TGCAGCGTGAGCGGTGGAGCAGATACGCAGTATTTT. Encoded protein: CSVSGGADTQYF.

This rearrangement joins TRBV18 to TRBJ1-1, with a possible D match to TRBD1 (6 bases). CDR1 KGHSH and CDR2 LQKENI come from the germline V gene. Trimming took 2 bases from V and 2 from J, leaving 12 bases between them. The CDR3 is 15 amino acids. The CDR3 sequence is CASSPVQGTNTEAFF. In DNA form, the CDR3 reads TGTGCCAGCTCACCAGTACAGGGTACTAACACTGAAGCTTTCTTT.

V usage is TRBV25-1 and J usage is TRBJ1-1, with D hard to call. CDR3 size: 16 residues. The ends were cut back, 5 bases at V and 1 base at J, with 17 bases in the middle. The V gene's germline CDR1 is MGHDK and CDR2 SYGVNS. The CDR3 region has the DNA TGTGCCAGCAGTTACATCCGAGGGCCCGGGAACACTGAAGCTTTCTTT. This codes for CASSYIRGPGNTEAFF.

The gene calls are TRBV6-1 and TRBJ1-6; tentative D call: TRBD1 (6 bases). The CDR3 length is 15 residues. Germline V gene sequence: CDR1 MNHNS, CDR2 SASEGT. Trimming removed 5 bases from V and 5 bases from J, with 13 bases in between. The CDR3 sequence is CASSPRTVNNSPLHF. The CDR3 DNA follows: TGTGCCAGCAGTCCCCGGACAGTGAATAATTCACCCCTCCACTTT.

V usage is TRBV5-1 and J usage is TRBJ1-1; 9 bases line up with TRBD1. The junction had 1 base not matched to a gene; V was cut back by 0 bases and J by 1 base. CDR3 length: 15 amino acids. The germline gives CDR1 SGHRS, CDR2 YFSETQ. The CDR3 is CASSLAGQGNTEAFF. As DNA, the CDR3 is TGCGCCAGCAGCTTGGCGGGACAGGGGAACACTGAAGCTTTCTTT.

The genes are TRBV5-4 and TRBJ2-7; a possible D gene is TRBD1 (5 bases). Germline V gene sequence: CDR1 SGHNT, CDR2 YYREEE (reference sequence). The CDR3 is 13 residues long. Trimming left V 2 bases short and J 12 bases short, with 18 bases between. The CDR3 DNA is TGTGCCAGCAGCTTCGACAGCAGTCGTAGTTGGTACTTC. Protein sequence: CASSFDSSRSWYF.

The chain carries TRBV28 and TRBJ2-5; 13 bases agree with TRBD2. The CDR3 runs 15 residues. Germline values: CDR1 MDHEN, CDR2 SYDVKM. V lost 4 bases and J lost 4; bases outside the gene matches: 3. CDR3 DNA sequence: TGTGCCAGCAGTTCGACTAGCGGGAGGATAGAGACCCAGTACTTC. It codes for CASSSTSGRIETQYF.